This TCR beta chain was observed in a study of cytomegalovirus exposure and HLA in healthy donors. Study conclusions and caveats: A list of around 160 TCR beta chains associated with cytomegalovirus was given.

A remark on this clone: Its antigen is still unknown.

CDR3 size: 15 residues. V shed 6 bases and J shed 5 bases, with 19 bases lying between them. CDR1 is MDHEN and CDR2 is SYDVKM in the germline V gene. The study ran its PCR with 60 Vbeta and 13 Jbeta primers. The table came from immunoSEQ multiplex PCR; TCRdb's copy has only in-frame clones and leaves some out. Among some 130,000 clones listed, around 80% were seen once. The chain uses TRBV28 and TRBJ2-5; a possible D gene is TRBD1 (6 bases). The sequence derives from a female donor in good health and CMV-seronegative. Specimen: PBMCs. The CDR3 sequence: CASSAAGRGRETQYF. The CDR3 DNA is TGTGCCAGCAGCGCGGCGGGCAGGGGTAGGGAGACCCAGTACTTC. The entire variable domain, with the rest obtained from reference TRBV28 and TRBJ2-5, is as follows: DVKVTQSSRYLVKRTGEKVFLECVQDMDHENMFWYRQDPGLGLRLIYFSYDVKMKEKGDIPEGYSVSREKKERFSLILESASTNQTSMYLCASSAAGRGRETQYFGPGTRLLVL.